What follows are 26 T cell receptor beta chains derived from one specimen sequenced in a study of cytomegalovirus exposure and HLA in healthy donors. The PCR ran on 60 Vbeta and 13 Jbeta primers. This table comes from immunoSEQ multiplex PCR, and its TCRdb copy is limited to in-frame clones, with some not included. Of about 140,000 clones in the sample, roughly 77% were seen once. Sequenced material: PBMCs. Every receptor here comes from a woman under 40 in good health and CMV-seronegative.

The chain is built from TRBV5-3 and TRBJ2-3; D may be TRBD2 (6 bases). TRBV5-3 is marked as an open reading frame, function uncertain. The CDR3 spans 17 residues. V lost 4 bases and J lost 1, with 19 bases in between. The CDR3 sequence is CARSSPPETGGTDTQYF. The DNA of the CDR3 is TGTGCCAGAAGCAGCCCGCCGGAAACGGGAGGCACAGATACGCAGTATTTT.

The chain recombines TRBV11-3 with TRBJ2-1; maybe TRBD1 (6 bases). Germline V lookup: CDR1 SGHNT, CDR2 YENEEA. Trimming left V 1 base short and J 0 bases short, with 10 bases between. The CDR3 totals 16 residues. The CDR3 loop is CASSLGGGTSYNEQFF. Here the CDR3 DNA reads TGTGCCAGCAGCTTAGGAGGGGGAACCTCCTACAATGAGCAGTTCTTC.

In this sample, this clone turned up many times. The V and J genes are TRBV19 and TRBJ1-2, with 9 bases aligning to TRBD1. Germline CDR1 is LNHDA and CDR2 is SQIVND (reference sequence). Germline trimming cut 4 bases from V and 2 bases from J; bases unmatched to any gene: 11. The CDR3 is 17 residues long. This CDR3 reads CASSTGDREGENYGYTF. The CDR3 DNA is TGTGCCAGTAGTACCGGGGACAGGGAGGGAGAGAACTATGGCTACACCTTC. The full variable domain, its missing parts supplied by reference TRBV19 and TRBJ1-2, is DGGITQSPKYLFRKEGQNVTLSCEQNLNHDAMYWYRQDPGQGLRLIYYSQIVNDFQKGDIAEGYSVSREKKESFPLTVTSAQKNPTAFYLCASSTGDREGENYGYTFGSGTRLTVV.

This chain links TRBV13 with TRBJ2-1, with TRBD2 matching 7 bases. This CDR3 has 15 residues. CDR1 is PRHDT and CDR2 is FYEKMQ in the germline V gene (reference sequence). Germline trimming cut 3 bases from V and 4 bases from J; bases unmatched to any gene: 6. This CDR3 reads CASSFGGGGYNEQFF. Written as DNA, the CDR3 is TGTGCCAGCAGCTTTGGGGGGGGTGGGTACAATGAGCAGTTCTTC.

The chain employs TRBV19 and TRBJ2-1, with 12 bases that match TRBD1. The germline CDR1 and CDR2 sequences are LNHDA and SQIVND (reference sequence). Trimming took 5 bases from V and 7 from J; bases not matched to a gene: 9. The CDR3 contains 16 residues. The CDR3 region is CASSGPGQGARNEQFF. In DNA, the CDR3 is TGTGCCAGTAGTGGTCCGGGACAGGGGGCGCGGAATGAGCAGTTCTTC.

This clone occurred a few times. CDR3: CASSSGGRSDEQFF. The CDR3 DNA reads as TGTGCCAGCAGCTCAGGGGGGCGGTCGGATGAGCAGTTCTTC. The rearrangement joins TRBV7-3 to TRBJ2-1; the D gene is possibly TRBD1 (7 bases). Trimming shortened V by 4 bases and J by 8 bases, and 15 bases separated the two germline ends. The CDR3 has 14 amino acids. Germline values: CDR1 SGHTA, CDR2 FQGTGA.

The rearrangement uses TRBV2 and TRBJ1-1, with TRBD1 as a possible D gene (5 bases). The CDR3 length is 14 residues. Deletions cut 3 bases from V and 1 base from J, with 9 bases between. Germline-derived CDR1 and CDR2 are SNHLY and FYNNEI. CDR3 loop: CASSEGRANTEAFF. The CDR3 coding sequence is TGTGCCAGCAGTGAGGGCAGGGCGAACACTGAAGCTTTCTTT.

The CDR3 reads CASSSDRLFSYEQYV. CDR3 bases: TGTGCCAGCAGCTCCGACAGGCTTTTCTCCTACGAGCAGTACGTC. The chain recombines TRBV6-5 with TRBJ2-7, with D possibly being TRBD1 (6 bases). This CDR3 is 15 amino acids long. Germline CDR1 is MNHEY and CDR2 is SVGAGI. Trimming pared 6 bases from V and 0 bases from J, leaving 15 bases between.

The gene calls are TRBV7-2 and TRBJ2-2, with 8 positions matching TRBD2. The trim removed 10 bases at V and 7 bases at J, leaving 11 bases unmatched. This CDR3 contains 14 residues. Germline V lookup: CDR1 SGHTA, CDR2 FQGNSA. The CDR3 DNA is TGTGCCACCGGACGCGGACTAGCCGGCGGGGAGCTGTTTTTT. It specifies CATGRGLAGGELFF.

The chain couples TRBV4-2 to TRBJ2-5; 10 positions match TRBD2. The V gene end was trimmed by 4 bases and the J gene end by 1 base; junction bases not matched to a gene: 9. The CDR3 is 17 residues long. Germline V gives CDR1 LGHNA, CDR2 YNFKEQ. Here the CDR3 DNA reads TGTGCCAGCAGCCCATCGCCTAGCGGGAGCCCCCAAGAGACCCAGTACTTC. Its translation is CASSPSPSGSPQETQYF.

V usage is TRBV2 and J usage is TRBJ2-2, with a possible D match to TRBD2 (6 bases). V lost 9 bases and J 8 bases, leaving 16 bases between the germline ends. Germline loops: CDR1 SNHLY, CDR2 FYNNEI. The length of the CDR3 is 13 residues. The CDR3 DNA reads as TGTGCCAGTACACTCTCGGCGGGGGGGGAGCTGTTTTTT. Translation gives CASTLSAGGELFF.

The chain combines TRBV28 with TRBJ2-7; 11 nucleotides align to TRBD2. The V gene's germline CDR1 is MDHEN and CDR2 SYDVKM. V shed 9 bases, J shed 4 bases, and the junction held 8 bases outside the gene matches. This CDR3 is built from 14 residues. CDR3 protein: CASQGTSGGYEQYF. The CDR3 DNA reads as TGTGCCAGTCAGGGGACTAGCGGAGGTTACGAGCAGTACTTC.

This chain links TRBV6-5 with TRBJ1-2, with 8 positions matching TRBD1. V gave up 5 bases and J gave up 4 bases; unmatched junction bases: 6. The CDR3 is 14 residues long. Germline V gene sequence: CDR1 MNHEY, CDR2 SVGAGI. This CDR3 reads CASSTDRGGYGYTF. CDR3 nucleotide sequence: TGTGCCAGCAGTACAGACAGGGGTGGCTATGGCTACACCTTC.

V and J are TRBV11-3 and TRBJ2-1; 11 bases line up with TRBD1. The V and J ends lost 4 bases and 7 bases, in that order; junction bases with no gene match: 6. Looked up from germline, CDR1 is SGHNT and CDR2 is YENEEA. The CDR3 sequence is 15 residues long. CDR3 region: CASSSGQGAGNEQFF. CDR3 sequence (DNA): TGTGCCAGCAGCTCCGGACAGGGGGCGGGAAATGAGCAGTTCTTC.

The chain recombines TRBV19 with TRBJ1-1; D possibly corresponds to TRBD1 (6 bases). The V gene's germline CDR1 is LNHDA and CDR2 SQIVND (reference sequence). Trimming pared 5 bases from V and 4 bases from J, leaving 17 bases between. The CDR3 loop spans 15 amino acids. CDR3 in amino acids: CASSPGWQGSTEAFF. The CDR3, as DNA: TGTGCCAGTAGTCCCGGTTGGCAGGGGAGCACTGAAGCTTTCTTT.

Of note for this clone: The sample holds other DNA sequences that translate to the same CDR3. The genes are TRBV28 and TRBJ2-3; D remains ambiguous. The CDR3 runs to 12 residues. The germline V and J ends were trimmed by 3 bases and 5 bases, with 6 bases remaining between them. In germline, CDR1 is MDHEN, CDR2 SYDVKM. In DNA, the CDR3 is TGTGCCAGCAGTTTGTCAGGAGATACGCAGTATTTT. Amino acid sequence: CASSLSGDTQYF.

The chain joins TRBV28 to TRBJ1-2; 8 nucleotides line up with TRBD1. J gave up 8 bases and V 5 bases, and 10 bases lay outside the gene matches. The CDR3 is 14 amino acids. Germline CDR1 MDHEN, CDR2 SYDVKM. CDR3 residues: CASSLHRGAGGYTF. DNA of the CDR3: TGTGCCAGCAGTCTCCACAGGGGGGCAGGCGGCTACACCTTC.

V usage is TRBV11-2 and J usage is TRBJ2-5; D ambiguous. Trimming took off 1 base at V and 1 base at J, with 7 bases between the two ends. This CDR3 is 14 amino acids long. Germline assignment: CDR1 SGHAT and CDR2 FQNNGV. CDR3 bases: TGTGCCAGCAGCTTAGTTTCCAGCCAAGAGACCCAGTACTTC. It yields the protein CASSLVSSQETQYF.

The chain joins TRBV7-2 to TRBJ1-5; 7 bases agree with TRBD1. The CDR3 length is 17 residues. Germline CDR1 SGHTA, CDR2 FQGNSA. Trimming cost V 0 bases and J 1 base; bases outside gene matches: 6. The CDR3 sequence: CASSLAFDRVSNQPQHF. The DNA for the CDR3 is TGTGCCAGCAGCTTAGCGTTCGACAGGGTGAGCAATCAGCCCCAGCATTTT.

This clone was seen a single time. The gene calls are TRBV11-2 and TRBJ1-5; D remains unclear. V was cut by 0 bases and J by 9 bases, with 9 bases left in between. Germline V gene data show CDR1 as SGHAT and CDR2 as FQNNGV. The CDR3 runs to 13 residues. In DNA, the CDR3 is TGTGCCAGCAGCTTAGACCCCGTGTTGCCCCAGCATTTT. This gives the protein CASSLDPVLPQHF.

This clone came up once. V is TRBV7-8 and J is TRBJ1-5, with 7 bases fitting TRBD1. Losses at the gene ends were 2 bases for V and 6 bases for J; bases not matched to a gene: 7. Germline V gene lookup returns CDR1 SGHVS and CDR2 FQNEAQ. The CDR3 sequence is 15 residues long. The CDR3 DNA reads TGTGCCAGCAGCTTAAGGGAACAGGGGACTCAGCCCCAGCATTTT. As protein: CASSLREQGTQPQHF.

The chain employs TRBV30 and TRBJ2-2; 7 bases map to TRBD1. The CDR3 is made up of 19 amino acids. V lost 0 bases, J lost 0 bases, and 13 bases stayed unmatched. The germline CDR1 and CDR2 sequences are GTSNPN and SVGIG (reference sequence). The CDR3 DNA is TGTGCCTGGAGTGTAACGGGACAGTTCTCCCAAACGAACACCGGGGAGCTGTTTTTT. Its protein is CAWSVTGQFSQTNTGELFF.

The chain links TRBV9 to TRBJ2-1, with 10 bases fitting TRBD2. The V segment lost 4 bases and the J segment 8 bases; nucleotides outside the gene matches: 9. Germline V gene lookup returns CDR1 SGDLS and CDR2 YYNGEE. This CDR3 spans 15 amino acids. The CDR3 DNA is TGTGCCAGCAGCTCGCTAGCGGGGGATGGGGATGAGCAGTTCTTC. This encodes CASSSLAGDGDEQFF.

The rearrangement links TRBV27 to TRBJ2-1; the match to TRBD2 covers 8 bases. The CDR3 is 15 residues long. The junction had 5 bases not matched to a gene; V was cut back by 3 bases and J by 4 bases. Per the germline V gene, CDR1 is MNHEY and CDR2 is SMNVEV (reference sequence). The CDR3 reads CASSFGSGTYNEQFF. The CDR3 DNA sequence: TGTGCCAGCAGTTTCGGTAGCGGGACGTACAATGAGCAGTTCTTC.

The V gene is TRBV11-2, the J gene TRBJ2-2; 8 bases are a match to TRBD1. The length of the CDR3 is 15 residues. CDR1 and CDR2 (germline): SGHAT, FQNNGV. After removal of 8 bases from V and 1 base from J, the junction contained 6 bases not matched to a gene. Written as DNA, the CDR3 is TGTGCCAGCCGACGGGACAGGAAGAACACCGGGGAGCTGTTTTTT. Translating it yields CASRRDRKNTGELFF. Full variable domain (remainder filled in from reference TRBV11-2 and TRBJ2-2): EAGVAQSPRYKIIEKRQSVAFWCNPISGHATLYWYQQILGQGPKLLIQFQNNGVVDDSQLPKDRFSAERLKGVDSTLKIQPAKLEDSAVYLCASRRDRKNTGELFFGEGSRLTVL.

CDR3: CASSSQGATEANYGYTF. The CDR3 coding sequence is TGTGCCAGCAGTTCTCAGGGGGCCACAGAAGCTAACTATGGCTACACCTTC. This rearrangement joins TRBV27 to TRBJ1-2, with 8 positions matching TRBD1. The CDR3 sequence is 17 residues long. In germline, CDR1 is MNHEY, CDR2 SMNVEV (reference sequence). V was clipped by 4 bases and J by 0 bases; unmatched bases: 10.